The next 25 T cell receptor beta chains were all read from a single sample in a study of identical twins. TCRdb processed the 5' RACE reads anew with MiXCR; each CDR3 protein has one entry. The top ten clones hold less than 0.35% of a sample with roughly 1.6 million distinct CDR3 sequences, 25% to 35% of them seen once. Sequences were obtained from cord blood. Every receptor here comes from a newborn girl in good health.

The V gene is TRBV27, the J gene TRBJ2-7; tentative D call: TRBD1 (5 bases). V lost 1 base and J lost 3, with 10 bases in between. The CDR3 spans 14 residues. Germline V lookup: CDR1 MNHEY, CDR2 SMNVEV (reference sequence). As DNA, the CDR3 is TGTGCCAGCAGTTTATTCCCCAGGGACTACGAGCAGTACTTC. This translates into CASSLFPRDYEQYF.

This clonotype was seen only a few times. The V call is TRBV6-1, the J call TRBJ1-1; TRBD1 aligns across 8 bases. Germline V gene data show CDR1 as MNHNS and CDR2 as SASEGT. V lost 2 bases and J lost 12; bases outside the gene matches: 8. This CDR3 comprises 13 residues. CDR3 sequence reads: CASSEIYRGLTFF. In DNA form, the CDR3 reads TGTGCCAGCAGTGAAATCTACAGGGGGTTAACTTTCTTT.

The rearrangement uses TRBV28 and TRBJ2-5; possibly TRBD1 for D (6 bases). In germline, CDR1 is MDHEN, CDR2 SYDVKM. This CDR3 is 13 amino acids long. Trimming stripped 6 bases from V and 11 bases from J, with 19 bases between. In nucleotides, the CDR3 is TGTGCCAGCAGACTGGGGGCTATAAGAGAGCAGTACTTC. Translation: CASRLGAIREQYF.

J is TRBJ1-1 and V is TRBV10-3, with 8 bases matching TRBD1. The CDR3 extends over 13 amino acids. Germline trimming cut 7 bases from V and 4 bases from J; bases unmatched to any gene: 5. CDR1 is ENHRY, CDR2 SYGVKD, per germline. CDR3 bases: TGTGCCATCACCGGACAGGGTGGCACTGAAGCTTTCTTT. Protein product: CAITGQGGTEAFF.

Concerning this clonotype: Mismatch with germline at one junction end may stem from a read error. The genes are TRBV6-6 and TRBJ2-3; possibly TRBD1 for D (6 bases). CDR3 size: 15 residues. CDR1 is MNHNY and CDR2 is SVGAGI in the germline V gene (reference sequence). The CDR3 DNA follows: TGTGCCAGCAGTTACGAGGGGCTAGTGACAGGTACGCAGTATTTT. Translation gives CASSYEGLVTGTQYF.

This rearrangement joins TRBV4-2 to TRBJ2-7, with 10 bases that match TRBD2. CDR3 size: 17 residues. V trimming: 4 bases; J trimming: 1 base; junction bases outside the gene matches: 10. Germline V lookup: CDR1 LGHNA, CDR2 YNFKEQ. The CDR3 bases are TGTGCCAGCAGCCCTGCTATAGCGGGGGGTCAATCCTACGAGCAGTACTTC. Amino acids: CASSPAIAGGQSYEQYF.

The V call is TRBV30, the J call TRBJ2-3, with 8 positions matching TRBD1. V lost 0 bases and J lost 3; bases outside the gene matches: 5. The germline CDR1 and CDR2 sequences are GTSNPN and SVGIG (reference sequence). The CDR3 has 15 amino acids. CDR3 in DNA: TGTGCCTGGAGTGTACAGGACAGGGTTACAGATACGCAGTATTTT. It codes for CAWSVQDRVTDTQYF.

This sequence joins TRBV12-3 or TRBV12-4 and TRBJ1-5; possibly TRBD1 for D (5 bases). The CDR3 spans 15 residues. V was shortened by 1 base and J by 3 bases, with 10 bases between the two germline ends. CDR3 in DNA: TGTGCCAGCAGTTTAGGTGGGGCCCACAATCAGCCCCAGCATTTT. Protein: CASSLGGAHNQPQHF.

The chain is built from TRBV20-1 and TRBJ2-5, with TRBD1 matching 8 bases. The V and J ends lost 5 bases and 2 bases, in that order; junction bases with no gene match: 7. CDR3 length equals 14 residues. Germline V gene data show CDR1 as DFQATT and CDR2 as SNEGSKA (reference sequence). The CDR3 DNA follows: TGCAGTGCTTACAGGGGGGTCCTGCAAGAGACCCAGTACTTC. This gives the protein CSAYRGVLQETQYF.

This clonotype was seen a single time. The CDR3 spells CASSVEPQPNTEAFF. In nucleotides, the CDR3 is TGTGCCAGCAGCGTAGAGCCCCAGCCCAACACTGAAGCTTTCTTT. The chain links TRBV9 to TRBJ1-1; D unclear. CDR1 and CDR2 from the germline V gene are SGDLS and YYNGEE. CDR3 length: 15 residues. With 0 bases removed from V and 2 bases from J, the gap between germline ends came to 11 bases.

This chain links TRBV28 with TRBJ2-7, with D perhaps TRBD1 (6 bases). Germline V gene data show CDR1 as MDHEN and CDR2 as SYDVKM. The CDR3 has 16 residues. Trimming removed 4 bases at V and 0 bases at J, with 16 bases between. Written as DNA, the CDR3 is TGTGCCAGCAGTTCCATCACGACAGGAAACTCCTACGAGCAGTACTTC. It yields the protein CASSSITTGNSYEQYF.

The CDR3 bases are TGTGCCAGCAGTGTGGCCCAAATGGGGGAGACCCAGTACTTC. It yields the protein CASSVAQMGETQYF. This chain uses TRBV12-3 or TRBV12-4 with TRBJ2-5; D gene uncertain. V lost 5 bases and J 5 bases, leaving 15 bases between the germline ends. CDR3 size: 14 residues.

As to this clonotype: A clone one base away is much larger, so this may be a read error. The chain links TRBV29-1 to TRBJ2-7; 9 positions match TRBD1. The CDR3 sequence is 13 residues long. CDR1 SQVTM and CDR2 ANQGSEA come from the germline V gene. The CDR3 loop reads CSAQPGQGNDQYF. CDR3 DNA sequence: TGCAGCGCACAACCGGGACAGGGCAACGACCAGTACTTC.

This sequence joins TRBV13 and TRBJ1-1, with D possibly matching TRBD1 (5 bases). The V gene's germline CDR1 is PRHDT and CDR2 FYEKMQ (reference sequence). The CDR3 runs to 15 residues. Trimming removed 5 bases from V and 0 bases from J, with 13 bases in between. CDR3 in amino acids: CASSPAGVMNTEAFF. In nucleotides, the CDR3 is TGTGCCAGCAGCCCGGCGGGGGTCATGAACACTGAAGCTTTCTTT.

This chain links TRBV20-1 with TRBJ2-5, with D possibly being TRBD2 (6 bases). The CDR3 spans 15 residues. V lost 3 bases, J lost 1 base, and 15 bases lay in between. The germline V gene encodes CDR1 DFQATT and CDR2 SNEGSKA (reference sequence). The CDR3 nucleotides read TGCAGTGCTAGTCACAAGCGGGCACCCCAAGAGACCCAGTACTTC. Translation: CSASHKRAPQETQYF.

The CDR3 DNA sequence: TGTGCCACCAGTGAGCCTAGCGGGAGACAAACAGATACGCAGTATTTT. It is translated as CATSEPSGRQTDTQYF. The chain employs TRBV24-1 and TRBJ2-3, with 10 bases aligning to TRBD2. J was trimmed by 3 bases and V by 4 bases; bases with no gene match: 6. Germline V gene data show CDR1 as KGHDR and CDR2 as SFDVKD. The CDR3 sequence is 16 residues long.

This clonotype showed up just a few times. The chain combines TRBV20-1 with TRBJ2-1; D is undetermined. Germline lookup yields CDR1 DFQATT and CDR2 SNEGSKA (reference sequence). CDR3 length equals 11 residues. Deletions cut 2 bases from V and 8 bases from J, with 7 bases between. The CDR3 coding sequence is TGCAGTGCTAGATTTGTTGATGAGCAGTTCTTC. Translating gives CSARFVDEQFF.

The chain recombines TRBV20-1 with TRBJ2-7; weak D call: TRBD2 (6 bases). The CDR3 is 15 residues long. V was shortened by 1 base and J by 2 bases, with 15 bases between the two germline ends. Germline V lookup: CDR1 DFQATT, CDR2 SNEGSKA (reference sequence). This CDR3 reads CSARAPPAGTYEQYF. The CDR3 DNA is TGCAGTGCTAGAGCCCCCCCAGCGGGTACCTACGAGCAGTACTTC.

The chain combines TRBV2 with TRBJ2-4, with no clear D. V was clipped by 8 bases and J by 1 base, with 9 bases between them. The germline V gene has CDR1 SNHLY and CDR2 FYNNEI. The CDR3 runs to 13 residues. The CDR3 reads CASERRAKNIQYF. In DNA, the CDR3 is TGTGCCAGCGAGAGGCGGGCCAAAAACATTCAGTACTTC.

Worth noting for this clonotype: At one end the junction does not follow the germline gene, possibly because of a read error. The chain uses TRBV4-2 and TRBJ2-7; 12 bases fit TRBD2. The last part of the DNA fits TRBJ2-4 better; the J call may be wrong. Germline CDR1 reads LGHNA; CDR2 reads YNFKEQ. The CDR3 totals 19 residues. The CDR3 DNA reads TGTGCCTGCAGCCAAGATGCTAGCGGGAGGGCCGGAGCCAAAAACATTCAGTACTTC. Translating gives CACSQDASGRAGAKNIQYF.

The rearrangement uses TRBV25-1 and TRBJ2-3, with D perhaps assigned TRBD1 or TRBD2 (5 bases each). Germline V gives CDR1 MGHDK, CDR2 SYGVNS. Trimming took off 8 bases at V and 2 bases at J, with 20 bases between the two ends. This CDR3 comprises 16 residues. The CDR3 region has the DNA TGTGCCAGCTCCTACGGGACGGGACGCATCACAGATACGCAGTATTTT. Protein product: CASSYGTGRITDTQYF.

This clonotype was seen a few times. The rearrangement links TRBV2 to TRBJ1-1; no clear D. The CDR3 runs to 11 residues. V gave up 4 bases and J gave up 5 bases, with 5 bases separating them. CDR1 is SNHLY and CDR2 is FYNNEI in the germline V gene. CDR3 nucleotides: TGTGCCAGCAGTGTCTCGACTGAAGCTTTCTTT. It yields the protein CASSVSTEAFF.

This rearrangement joins TRBV20-1 to TRBJ2-3, with a tentative D call TRBD1 (6 bases). CDR3 length equals 15 residues. The germline V gene encodes CDR1 DFQATT and CDR2 SNEGSKA (reference sequence). The ends were cut back, 3 bases at V and 1 base at J, with 14 bases in the middle. This chain's CDR3 is CSASMGALGTDTQYF. In nucleotides, the CDR3 is TGCAGTGCTAGTATGGGGGCATTAGGCACAGATACGCAGTATTTT.

To note about this clonotype: A much larger clone is a single base away; this may be a read error. V gene TRBV6-2 or TRBV6-3 combines with J gene TRBJ2-5; 7 bases agree with TRBD1. CDR3 length: 13 residues. Germline V lookup: CDR1 MNHEY, CDR2 SVGEGT. V lost 6 bases, J lost 4 bases, and 5 bases stayed unmatched. The CDR3 protein is CASSWDSRETQYF. The CDR3 nucleotides read TGTGCCAGCAGCTGGGACAGTAGAGAGACCCAGTACTTC.

The chain combines TRBV20-1 with TRBJ1-5; D is ambiguous. CDR1 and CDR2 from the germline V gene are DFQATT and SNEGSKA (reference sequence). The CDR3 is 13 amino acids. Trimming removed 0 bases from V and 1 base from J, with 4 bases in between. For the CDR3, the DNA is TGCAGTGCTAGAGAGTGGAGCAATCAGCCCCAGCATTTT. Amino acids: CSAREWSNQPQHF.